The T cell receptor (beta chain) under discussion was sequenced for a study of T cells after yellow fever vaccination. Study-level results: Of the clonotypes, a small share occurred in both CD4 and CD8 compartments. At around 95% for CD4 and about 87% for CD8, most primary-vaccination clones showed up again after the booster. By day 5 rather than day 15, the secondary response had peaked, though it was weaker.

Template-switching 5'RACE yielded the TCR cDNA; a universal primer site and UMIs were added in the process. TCRdb called the 5' RACE reads again in MiXCR, with one record for every CDR3 protein. The sample carries a few hundred thousand distinct CDR3 sequences, around 3.5% recorded once. The CDR3 has 14 amino acids. With V trimmed by 3 bases and J by 4 bases, 5 bases remained unmatched. For this clonotype: Its antigen is still unknown.

The V gene is TRBV12-3 or TRBV12-4, the J gene TRBJ1-2; 7 nucleotides align to TRBD1. The starting material was PBMCs, obtained 15 days after the yellow fever booster vaccination. This receptor was identified in a man between 18 and 35 years old who received the YFV17D yellow fever vaccine. CDR3 loop: CASSLTGSLYGYTF. The CDR3 DNA reads TGTGCCAGCAGTTTGACAGGGTCCCTCTATGGCTACACCTTC.